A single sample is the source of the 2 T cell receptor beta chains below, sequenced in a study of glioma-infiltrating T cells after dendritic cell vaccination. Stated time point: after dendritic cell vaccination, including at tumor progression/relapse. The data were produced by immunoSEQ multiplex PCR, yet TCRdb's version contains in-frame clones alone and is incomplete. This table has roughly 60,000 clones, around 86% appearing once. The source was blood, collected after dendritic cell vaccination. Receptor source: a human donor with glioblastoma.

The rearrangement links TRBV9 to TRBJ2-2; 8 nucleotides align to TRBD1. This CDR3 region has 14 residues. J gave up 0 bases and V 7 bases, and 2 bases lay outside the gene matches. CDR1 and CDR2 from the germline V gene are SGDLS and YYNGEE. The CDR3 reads CASRQGTNTGELFF. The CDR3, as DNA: TGTGCCAGCCGACAGGGGACGAACACCGGGGAGCTGTTTTTT.

The CDR3 DNA reads TGTGCCAGCTCACCACCGGGGACTAGCGAGTACAATGAGCAGTTCTTC. It translates to CASSPPGTSEYNEQFF. This chain joins TRBV18 and TRBJ2-1; 10 bases are shared with TRBD2. Germline CDR1 KGHSH, CDR2 LQKENI. The CDR3 is 16 residues long. V trimming: 0 bases; J trimming: 4 bases; junction bases outside the gene matches: 3.